Each of the 23 T cell receptor beta chains below was sequenced from the same sample in a study of chemoradiotherapy in HPV16-positive cancers (dated by TCRdb to between 2021 and 2023). Library construction relied on the immunoSEQ multiplex PCR assay. TCRdb carries this immuneACCESS record with in-frame sequences only. Its versions omit some clonotypes, under half of them owing to an unresolved V gene in the studies checked, with the rest unexplained. The sample has approximately 14,000 clones on record, about 91% of them singletons. Approximately 3.5% of the sample rests with the top ten. Sequences were derived from blood, sampled from a patient who underwent chemoradiotherapy. These receptors all come from a human donor with HPV-associated anogenital cancer.

The count of this clone is one. This chain joins TRBV7-9 and TRBJ2-5; D remains unclear. The CDR3 has 13 residues. Trimming pared 4 bases from V and 0 bases from J, leaving 6 bases between. CDR1 and CDR2 from the germline V gene are SEHNR and FQNEAQ (reference sequence). CDR3 sequence: CASSSGYQETQYF. CDR3 bases: TGTGCCAGCAGCTCAGGCTACCAAGAGACCCAGTACTTC. Using reference TRBV7-9 and TRBJ2-5 for the parts outside the CDR3, the full variable domain is DTGVSQNPRHKITKRGQNVTFRCDPISEHNRLYWYRQTLGQGPEFLTYFQNEAQLEKSRLLSDRFSAERPKGSFSTLEIQRTEQGDSAMYLCASSSGYQETQYFGPGTRLLVL.

The CDR3 is CASSQASVTGNTIYF. The CDR3 coding sequence is TGTGCCAGCAGCCAAGCTTCAGTAACTGGAAACACCATATATTTT. The chain has TRBV14 and TRBJ1-3; D is unresolved. The V end was cut by 1 base, the J end by 2 bases, with 9 bases between. This CDR3 comprises 15 residues. CDR1 and CDR2 from the germline V gene are SGHDN and FVKESK. Full variable domain (outside the CDR3, taken from reference TRBV14 and TRBJ1-3): EAGVTQFPSHSVIEKGQTVTLRCDPISGHDNLYWYRRVMGKEIKFLLHFVKESKQDESGMPNNRFLAERTGGTYSTLKVQPAELEDSGVYFCASSQASVTGNTIYFGEGSWLTVV.

The rearrangement links TRBV28 to TRBJ1-1; D gene unclear. Trimming removed 2 bases at V and 3 bases at J, with 10 bases between. Per germline, CDR1 MDHEN and CDR2 SYDVKM. CDR3 size: 14 residues. In DNA, the CDR3 is TGTGCCAGCAGTTTAGGAGTTACGGACACTGAAGCTTTCTTT. It yields the protein CASSLGVTDTEAFF.

This clone was seen a few times. The chain couples TRBV2 to TRBJ2-3; D is uncertain. V lost 7 bases, J lost 4 bases, and 15 bases lay in between. In germline, CDR1 is SNHLY, CDR2 FYNNEI. This CDR3 comprises 14 residues. The CDR3 bases are TGTGCCAGCAAGGGCGCGATACGCGCAGATACGCAGTATTTT. It specifies CASKGAIRADTQYF. Looking up the rest from reference TRBV2 and TRBJ2-3 gives the full variable domain: EPEVTQTPSHQVTQMGQEVILRCVPISNHLYFYWYRQILGQKVEFLVSFYNNEISEKSEIFDDQFSVERPDGSNFTLKIRSTKLEDSAMYFCASKGAIRADTQYFGPGTRLTVL.

The V call is TRBV7-9, the J call TRBJ2-7; D is uncertain. This CDR3 region has 11 residues. Looked up from germline, CDR1 is SEHNR and CDR2 is FQNEAQ (reference sequence). Trimming took 4 bases from V and 7 from J, leaving 8 bases between them. CDR3: CASSSFGEQYF. In nucleotides, the CDR3 is TGTGCCAGCAGCTCGTTTGGAGAGCAGTACTTC.

This clone was detected only once. V gene TRBV10-3 combines with J gene TRBJ1-2, with D maybe TRBD1 (6 bases). Germline V gene data show CDR1 as ENHRY and CDR2 as SYGVKD. The V end was cut by 7 bases, the J end by 3 bases, with 9 bases between. The CDR3 has 12 amino acids. The CDR3 nucleotides are TGTGCCATCAAGGGGGGAGACTATGGCTACACCTTC. Translating it yields CAIKGGDYGYTF.

This clone appeared once. The CDR3 bases are TGTGCCAGCAGCCTCGGTCGGTACGAGCAGTACTTC. Translation gives CASSLGRYEQYF. The chain is built from TRBV5-6 and TRBJ2-7; D is undetermined. CDR1 is SGHDT and CDR2 is YYEEEE in the germline V gene. The V and J ends lost 4 bases and 4 bases respectively, with 9 bases between them. The length of the CDR3 is 12 residues.

This sequence joins TRBV7-9 and TRBJ2-1, with 11 bases fitting TRBD2. With V trimmed by 6 bases and J by 2 bases, 3 bases remained unmatched. Germline CDR1 and CDR2: SEHNR and FQNEAQ (reference sequence). The CDR3 runs to 15 residues. The CDR3 sequence: CASRVLAGAYNEQFF. CDR3 DNA: TGTGCCAGCAGAGTACTAGCGGGGGCCTACAATGAGCAGTTCTTC.

Only one count was recorded for this clone. The chain joins TRBV7-9 to TRBJ1-2; a possible D gene is TRBD1 (5 bases). V gave up 4 bases and J gave up 7 bases, with 19 bases separating them. This CDR3 contains 15 residues. Germline values: CDR1 SEHNR, CDR2 FQNEAQ (reference sequence). The CDR3 protein is CASSSPTDPSPGYTF. The DNA of the CDR3 is TGTGCCAGCAGCTCTCCGACAGATCCCTCGCCTGGCTACACCTTC.

The chain recombines TRBV19 with TRBJ1-2; TRBD1 matches at 7 bases. From germline, CDR1 is LNHDA and CDR2 SQIVND (reference sequence). CDR3 size: 15 residues. V lost 1 base and J lost 4; bases outside the gene matches: 6. The CDR3 is CASSIATGVGYGYTF. The CDR3 nucleotides read TGTGCCAGTAGTATAGCCACAGGGGTCGGCTATGGCTACACCTTC.

The rearrangement uses TRBV5-1 and TRBJ1-3, with D unresolved. Germline CDR1 is SGHRS and CDR2 is YFSETQ. This CDR3 has 11 amino acids. Deletions cut 2 bases from V and 3 bases from J, with 0 bases between. CDR3 protein: CASSFGNTIYF. For the CDR3, the DNA is TGCGCCAGCAGCTTTGGAAACACCATATATTTT. Full variable domain (remainder filled in from reference TRBV5-1 and TRBJ1-3): KAGVTQTPRYLIKTRGQQVTLSCSPISGHRSVSWYQQTPGQGLQFLFEYFSETQRNKGNFPGRFSGRQFSNSRSEMNVSTLELGDSALYLCASSFGNTIYFGEGSWLTVV.

The rearrangement links TRBV5-1 to TRBJ2-1; TRBD2 matches at 9 bases. The CDR3 length is 16 residues. V was pared by 4 bases and J by 6 bases, with 11 bases of the junction left unmatched. In germline, CDR1 is SGHRS, CDR2 YFSETQ. The chain's CDR3 is CASSPEGLALSNEQFF. CDR3 DNA: TGCGCCAGCAGCCCCGAGGGACTAGCCCTGTCCAATGAGCAGTTCTTC.

CDR3 in DNA: TGTGCCAGCAGTTACGGGGTTACTAATTCACCCCTCCACTTT. As protein: CASSYGVTNSPLHF. V is TRBV6-5 and J is TRBJ1-6; D ambiguous. V dropped 2 bases and J dropped 6 bases, with 8 bases sitting between them. Looked up from germline, CDR1 is MNHEY and CDR2 is SVGAGI. The CDR3 has 14 residues.

The chain couples TRBV4-1 to TRBJ2-5, with D possibly being TRBD1 (6 bases). Germline V gene lookup returns CDR1 MGHRA and CDR2 YSYEKL. The CDR3 runs 15 residues. Trimming took off 2 bases at V and 5 bases at J, with 15 bases between the two ends. The CDR3 sequence is CASSQRPGAPETQYF. The CDR3 DNA sequence: TGCGCCAGCAGCCAAAGACCAGGGGCACCGGAGACCCAGTACTTC.

The V call is TRBV30, the J call TRBJ2-4, with D perhaps being TRBD1 or TRBD2 (6 bases each). This CDR3 comprises 18 residues. Germline loops: CDR1 GTSNPN, CDR2 SVGIG (reference sequence). V lost 1 base and J 9 bases, leaving 28 bases between the germline ends. The CDR3, as DNA: TGTGCCTGGAGTGGCCCCCAGTGGAGGGGATCCTCCAGGGGCATTCAGTACTTC. As protein: CAWSGPQWRGSSRGIQYF.

The chain recombines TRBV18 with TRBJ1-3; no definite D call. Trimming removed 1 base at V and 0 bases at J, with 13 bases between. Germline V lookup: CDR1 KGHSH, CDR2 LQKENI. The CDR3 extends over 17 amino acids. The CDR3 sequence is CASSPLGSGNSGNTIYF. In nucleotides, the CDR3 is TGTGCCAGCTCACCACTCGGGTCTGGGAACTCTGGAAACACCATATATTTT.

The chain has TRBV18 and TRBJ1-3; D uncertain. Trimming shortened V by 3 bases and J by 0 bases, and 9 bases separated the two germline ends. Looked up from germline, CDR1 is KGHSH and CDR2 is LQKENI. This CDR3 region has 15 residues. DNA of the CDR3: TGTGCCAGCTCACCCGTTCCGGACTCTGGAAACACCATATATTTT. Translated, it gives CASSPVPDSGNTIYF.

The chain is built from TRBV5-6 and TRBJ1-6; D is perhaps TRBD1 (5 bases). V lost 1 base and J lost 6, with 17 bases in between. Germline V gene lookup returns CDR1 SGHDT and CDR2 YYEEEE. CDR3 size: 17 residues. The CDR3 DNA follows: TGTGCCAGCAGCTTGTCCGGGGGGATCCCGTTTAATTCACCCCTCCACTTT. Protein: CASSLSGGIPFNSPLHF.

This clone occurred once. The chain employs TRBV9 and TRBJ2-3, with TRBD2 identical over 11 bases. The CDR3 is 14 amino acids. Germline CDR1 is SGDLS and CDR2 is YYNGEE. Germline trimming cut 7 bases from V and 3 bases from J; bases unmatched to any gene: 4. The CDR3 DNA reads as TGTGCCAGCGGCACTAGCGGGAGAACAGATACGCAGTATTTT. This translates into CASGTSGRTDTQYF.

The gene calls are TRBV15 and TRBJ1-2; 9 bases map to TRBD1. CDR1 is LNHNV and CDR2 is YYDKDF in the germline V gene (reference sequence). This CDR3 is 15 amino acids long. Unmatched junction bases numbered 9, after V lost 8 bases and J lost 2 bases. The CDR3 nucleotides read TGTGCCACCGCAGGGACAGGGCATAAAAACTATGGCTACACCTTC. As protein: CATAGTGHKNYGYTF.

The rearrangement links TRBV5-1 to TRBJ2-1; D is unclear. This CDR3 is 14 amino acids long. Trimming took 4 bases from V and 5 from J, leaving 13 bases between them. CDR1 is SGHRS and CDR2 is YFSETQ in the germline V gene. The DNA for the CDR3 is TGCGCCAGCAGCCCAACGGGCCCCAACAATGAGCAGTTCTTC. Translation: CASSPTGPNNEQFF.

The J gene is TRBJ2-3, the V gene TRBV6-1, with D hard to call. The CDR3 is made up of 14 amino acids. Trimming left V 7 bases short and J 7 bases short, with 18 bases between. Germline V gene sequence: CDR1 MNHNS, CDR2 SASEGT. CDR3 residues: CASNDPPSWHTQYF. CDR3 bases: TGTGCCAGCAACGACCCTCCCAGCTGGCATACGCAGTATTTT.

The rearrangement links TRBV29-1 to TRBJ2-1, with 8 positions matching TRBD1. The CDR3 has 13 amino acids. Germline V gene sequence: CDR1 SQVTM, CDR2 ANQGSEA. V was clipped by 7 bases and J by 5 bases; unmatched bases: 7. Here the CDR3 DNA reads TGCAGCGCCACAGGGGGTTATAACAATGAGCAGTTCTTC. The encoded protein is CSATGGYNNEQFF.